This T cell receptor (beta chain) was captured by sequencing in a study of shared clonotypes between healthy human individuals. About the study: The cohort comprised a couple of women and a few men. Their ages spanned 18 to 49 years.

As defined, naive CD8 cells were CD45RO-negative and positively selected for CCR7, with terminally differentiated effector memory CD45RA+ cells excluded. CDR3 length: 14 residues. CDR1 LNHNV and CDR2 YYDKDF come from the germline V gene (reference sequence). V was clipped by 1 base and J by 10 bases, with 16 bases between them. Genomic DNA from each subset was divided evenly over several immunoSEQ plates. Clones were sequenced by immunoSEQ multiplex PCR, and TCRdb holds only the in-frame ones, with some missing. The repertoire holds some 2.1 million clones, with about 95% as singletons. The sequenced sample was naive CD8+ T cells sorted from blood. The chain is built from TRBV15 and TRBJ1-1, with a tentative D call TRBD1 (5 bases). This TCR derives from a man aged 18 to 30 in good health. The CDR3 loop is CATSRVRGESVAFF. In nucleotides, the CDR3 is TGTGCCACCAGCAGAGTAAGGGGAGAAAGTGTAGCTTTCTTT.